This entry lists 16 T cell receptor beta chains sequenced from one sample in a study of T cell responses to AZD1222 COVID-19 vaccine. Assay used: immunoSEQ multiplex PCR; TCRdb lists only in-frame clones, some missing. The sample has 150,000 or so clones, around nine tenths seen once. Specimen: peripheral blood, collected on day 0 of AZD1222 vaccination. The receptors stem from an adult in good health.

CDR3 DNA: TGTGCCAGCAGTCCGGGGTTGAGGGGGCCCACAGATACGCAGTATTTT. Amino acids: CASSPGLRGPTDTQYF. V usage is TRBV7-9 and J usage is TRBJ2-3, with 7 bases identical to TRBD1. V lost 6 bases to trimming and J lost 2 bases; unmatched junction nucleotides: 11. CDR3 length: 16 amino acids. Looked up from germline, CDR1 is SEHNR and CDR2 is FQNEAQ (reference sequence).

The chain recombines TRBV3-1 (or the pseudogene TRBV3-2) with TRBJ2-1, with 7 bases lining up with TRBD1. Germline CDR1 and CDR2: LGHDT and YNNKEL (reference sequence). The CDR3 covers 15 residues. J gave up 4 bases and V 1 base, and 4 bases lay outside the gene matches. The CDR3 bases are TGTGCCAGCAGCCAAGGCCGGGACAGATACAATGAGCAGTTCTTC. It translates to CASSQGRDRYNEQFF.

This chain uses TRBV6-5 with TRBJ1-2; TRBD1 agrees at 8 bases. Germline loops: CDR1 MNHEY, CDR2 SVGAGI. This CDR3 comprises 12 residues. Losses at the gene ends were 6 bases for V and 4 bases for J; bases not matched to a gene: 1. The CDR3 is CASSGTGYGYTF. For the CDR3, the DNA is TGTGCCAGCAGCGGGACAGGCTATGGCTACACCTTC.

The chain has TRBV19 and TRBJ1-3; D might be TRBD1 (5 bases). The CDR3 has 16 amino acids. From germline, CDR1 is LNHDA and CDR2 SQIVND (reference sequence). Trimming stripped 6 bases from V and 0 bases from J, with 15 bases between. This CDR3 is CASSIGDYYSGNTIYF. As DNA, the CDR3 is TGTGCCAGTAGCATTGGGGACTACTACTCTGGAAACACCATATATTTT.

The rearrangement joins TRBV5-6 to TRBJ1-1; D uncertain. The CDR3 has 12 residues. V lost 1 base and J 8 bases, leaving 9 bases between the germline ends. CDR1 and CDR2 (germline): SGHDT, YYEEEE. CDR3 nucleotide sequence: TGTGCCAGCAGCTTGCCTACAGCAGAAGCTTTCTTT. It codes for CASSLPTAEAFF.

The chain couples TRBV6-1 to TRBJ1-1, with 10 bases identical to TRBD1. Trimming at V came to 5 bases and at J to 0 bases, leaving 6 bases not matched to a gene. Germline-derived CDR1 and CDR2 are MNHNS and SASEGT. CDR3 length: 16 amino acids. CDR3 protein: CASSQGQGVLNTEAFF. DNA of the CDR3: TGTGCCAGCAGTCAAGGACAGGGGGTTCTGAACACTGAAGCTTTCTTT.

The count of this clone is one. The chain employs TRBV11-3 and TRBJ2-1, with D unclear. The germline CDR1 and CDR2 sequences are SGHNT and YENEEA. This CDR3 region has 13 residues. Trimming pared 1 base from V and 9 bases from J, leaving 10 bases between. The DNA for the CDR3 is TGTGCCAGCAGCTTAGCGAACCCCAGTGAGCAGTTCTTC. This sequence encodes CASSLANPSEQFF. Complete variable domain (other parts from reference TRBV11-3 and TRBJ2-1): EAGVVQSPRYKIIEKKQPVAFWCNPISGHNTLYWYLQNLGQGPELLIRYENEEAVDDSQLPKDRFSAERLKGVDSTLKIQPAELGDSAVYLCASSLANPSEQFFGPGTRLTVL.

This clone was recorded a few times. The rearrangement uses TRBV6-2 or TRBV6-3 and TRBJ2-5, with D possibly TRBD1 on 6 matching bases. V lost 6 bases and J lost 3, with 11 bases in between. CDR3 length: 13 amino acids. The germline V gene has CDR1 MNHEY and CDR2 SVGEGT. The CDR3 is CASSWTEKETQYF. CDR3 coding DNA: TGTGCCAGCAGCTGGACAGAAAAAGAGACCCAGTACTTC.

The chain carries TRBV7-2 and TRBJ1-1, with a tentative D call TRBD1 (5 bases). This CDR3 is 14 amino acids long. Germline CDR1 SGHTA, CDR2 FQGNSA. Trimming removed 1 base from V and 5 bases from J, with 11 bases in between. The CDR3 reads CASSLGRAGTEAFF. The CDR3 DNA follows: TGTGCCAGCAGCTTAGGCAGGGCTGGGACTGAAGCTTTCTTT.

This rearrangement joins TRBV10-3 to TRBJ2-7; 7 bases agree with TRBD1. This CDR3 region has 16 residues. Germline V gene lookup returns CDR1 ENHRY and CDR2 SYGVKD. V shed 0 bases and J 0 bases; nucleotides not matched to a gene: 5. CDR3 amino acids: CAISESRTGSSYEQYF. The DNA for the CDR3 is TGTGCCATCAGTGAGTCCAGGACAGGTAGCTCCTACGAGCAGTACTTC.

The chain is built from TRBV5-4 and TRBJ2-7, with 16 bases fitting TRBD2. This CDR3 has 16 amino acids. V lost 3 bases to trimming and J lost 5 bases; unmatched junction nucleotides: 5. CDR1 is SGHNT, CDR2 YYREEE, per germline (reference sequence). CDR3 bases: TGTGCCAGCAGCTCGGGACTAGCGGGAGGGAGGGACGAGCAGTACTTC. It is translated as CASSSGLAGGRDEQYF.

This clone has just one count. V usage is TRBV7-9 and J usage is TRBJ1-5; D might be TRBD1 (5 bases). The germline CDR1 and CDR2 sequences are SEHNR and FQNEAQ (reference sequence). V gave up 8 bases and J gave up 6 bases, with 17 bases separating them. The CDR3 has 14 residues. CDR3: CASGYGADSQPQHF. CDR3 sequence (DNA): TGTGCCAGCGGTTATGGGGCAGACAGTCAGCCCCAGCATTTT.

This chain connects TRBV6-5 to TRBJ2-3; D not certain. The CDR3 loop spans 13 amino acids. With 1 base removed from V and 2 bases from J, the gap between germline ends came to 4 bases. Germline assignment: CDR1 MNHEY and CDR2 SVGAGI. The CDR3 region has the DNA TGTGCCAGCAGTTACTTGGCCACAGATACGCAGTATTTT. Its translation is CASSYLATDTQYF.

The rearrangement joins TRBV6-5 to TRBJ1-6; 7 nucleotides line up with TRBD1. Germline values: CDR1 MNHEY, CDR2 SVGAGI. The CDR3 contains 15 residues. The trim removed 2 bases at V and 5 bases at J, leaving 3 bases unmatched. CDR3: CASSYRTGDNSPLHF. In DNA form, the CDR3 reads TGTGCCAGCAGTTACCGTACAGGGGATAATTCACCCCTCCACTTT.

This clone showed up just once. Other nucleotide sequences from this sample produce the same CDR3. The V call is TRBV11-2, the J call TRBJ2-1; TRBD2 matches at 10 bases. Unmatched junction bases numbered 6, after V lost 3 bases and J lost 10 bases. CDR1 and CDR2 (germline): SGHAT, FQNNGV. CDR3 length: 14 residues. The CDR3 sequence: CASSFLAGEEEQFF. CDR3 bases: TGTGCCAGCAGCTTTCTAGCGGGAGAGGAAGAGCAGTTCTTC. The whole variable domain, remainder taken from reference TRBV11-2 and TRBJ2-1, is EAGVAQSPRYKIIEKRQSVAFWCNPISGHATLYWYQQILGQGPKLLIQFQNNGVVDDSQLPKDRFSAERLKGVDSTLKIQPAKLEDSAVYLCASSFLAGEEEQFFGPGTRLTVL.

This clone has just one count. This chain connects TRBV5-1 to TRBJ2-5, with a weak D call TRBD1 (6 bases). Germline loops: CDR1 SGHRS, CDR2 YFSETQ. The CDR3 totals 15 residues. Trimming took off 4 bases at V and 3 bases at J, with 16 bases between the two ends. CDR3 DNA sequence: TGCGCCAGCAGCCAAACCGTCAGGGGAGAAGAGACCCAGTACTTC. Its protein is CASSQTVRGEETQYF.